This record concerns one T cell receptor (beta chain) sequence. With 60 Vbeta and 13 Jbeta primers, the PCR was carried out. Some clones are missing from TCRdb's copy, which holds only in-frame ones; the method was immunoSEQ multiplex PCR. Among 95,000 to 100,000 clones listed, 76% were seen once. The data stem from a study of cytomegalovirus exposure and HLA in healthy donors. The length of the CDR3 is 14 residues. The ends were cut back, 0 bases at V and 6 bases at J, with 13 bases in the middle. Germline CDR1 and CDR2: SGHTS and YDEGEE. This receptor was obtained from a middle-aged man in good health and CMV-seronegative. The chain joins TRBV5-8 to TRBJ2-7; perhaps TRBD2 as D (6 bases). The sequenced material came from PBMCs. CDR3 sequence reads: CASSLGLMGGEQYF. The CDR3 nucleotides are TGTGCCAGCAGCTTGGGCCTCATGGGGGGCGAGCAGTACTTC.